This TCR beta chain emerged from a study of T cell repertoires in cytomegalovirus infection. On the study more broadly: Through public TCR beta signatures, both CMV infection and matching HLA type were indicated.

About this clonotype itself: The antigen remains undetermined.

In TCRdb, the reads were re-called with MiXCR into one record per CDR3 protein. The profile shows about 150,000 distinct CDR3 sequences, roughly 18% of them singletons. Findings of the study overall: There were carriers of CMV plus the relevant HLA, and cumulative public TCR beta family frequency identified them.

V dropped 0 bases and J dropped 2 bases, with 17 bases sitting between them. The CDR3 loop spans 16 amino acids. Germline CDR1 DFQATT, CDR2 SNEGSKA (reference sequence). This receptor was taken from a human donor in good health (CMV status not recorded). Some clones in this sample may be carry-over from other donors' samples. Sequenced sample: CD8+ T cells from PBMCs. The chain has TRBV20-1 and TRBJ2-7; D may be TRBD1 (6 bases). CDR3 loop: CSARDGRTAYAYEQYF. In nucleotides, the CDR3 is TGCAGTGCTAGAGACGGACGGACAGCCTACGCCTACGAGCAGTACTTC.